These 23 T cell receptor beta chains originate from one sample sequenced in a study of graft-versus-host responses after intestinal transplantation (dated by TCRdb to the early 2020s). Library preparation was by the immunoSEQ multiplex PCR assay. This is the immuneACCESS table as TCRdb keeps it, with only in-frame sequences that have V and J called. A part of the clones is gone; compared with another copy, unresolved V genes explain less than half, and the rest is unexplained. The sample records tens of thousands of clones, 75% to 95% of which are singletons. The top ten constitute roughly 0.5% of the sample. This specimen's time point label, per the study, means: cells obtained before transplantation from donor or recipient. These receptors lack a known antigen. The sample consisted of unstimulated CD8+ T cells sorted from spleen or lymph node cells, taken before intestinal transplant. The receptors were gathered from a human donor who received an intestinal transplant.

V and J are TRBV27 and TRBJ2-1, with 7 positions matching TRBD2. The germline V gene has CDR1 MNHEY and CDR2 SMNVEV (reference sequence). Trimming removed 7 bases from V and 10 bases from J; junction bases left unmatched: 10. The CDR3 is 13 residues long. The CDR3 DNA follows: TGTGCCAGCATAGCTAGCGGTGTTGACGAGCAGTTCTTC. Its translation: CASIASGVDEQFF.

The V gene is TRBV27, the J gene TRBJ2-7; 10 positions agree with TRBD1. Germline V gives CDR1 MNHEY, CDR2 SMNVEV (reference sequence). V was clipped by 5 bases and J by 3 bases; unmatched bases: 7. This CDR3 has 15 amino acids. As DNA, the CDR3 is TGTGCCAGCAGTCCAAGGGGACAGGGGTTCTACGAGCAGTACTTC. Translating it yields CASSPRGQGFYEQYF.

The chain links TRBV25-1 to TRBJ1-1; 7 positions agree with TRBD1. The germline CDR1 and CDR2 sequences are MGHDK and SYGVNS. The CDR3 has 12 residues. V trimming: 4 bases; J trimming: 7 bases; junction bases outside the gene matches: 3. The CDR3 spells CASSARDSEAFF. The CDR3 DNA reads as TGTGCCAGCAGTGCCCGGGACAGTGAAGCTTTCTTT.

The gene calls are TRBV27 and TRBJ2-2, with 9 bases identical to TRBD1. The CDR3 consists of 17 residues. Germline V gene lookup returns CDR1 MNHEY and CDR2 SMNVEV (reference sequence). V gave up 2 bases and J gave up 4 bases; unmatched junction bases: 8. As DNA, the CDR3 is TGTGCCAGCAGTTTAAGTGGACAGGGGTGGAGCACCGGGGAGCTGTTTTTT. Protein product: CASSLSGQGWSTGELFF.

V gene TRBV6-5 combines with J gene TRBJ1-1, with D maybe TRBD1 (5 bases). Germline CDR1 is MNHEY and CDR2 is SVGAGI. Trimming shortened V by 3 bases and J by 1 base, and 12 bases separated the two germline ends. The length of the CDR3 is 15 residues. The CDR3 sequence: CASSYGASGNTEAFF. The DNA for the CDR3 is TGTGCCAGCAGTTATGGGGCTTCGGGGAACACTGAAGCTTTCTTT.

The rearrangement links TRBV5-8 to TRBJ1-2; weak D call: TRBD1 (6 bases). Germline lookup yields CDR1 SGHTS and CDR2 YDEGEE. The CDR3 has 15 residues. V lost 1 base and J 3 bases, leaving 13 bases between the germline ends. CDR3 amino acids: CASSLSYREDYGYTF. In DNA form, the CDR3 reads TGTGCCAGCAGCTTGTCGTACAGGGAAGACTATGGCTACACCTTC. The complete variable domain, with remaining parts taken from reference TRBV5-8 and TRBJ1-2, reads EAGVTQSPTHLIKTRGQQATLRCSPISGHTSVYWYQQALGLGLQFLLWYDEGEERNRGNFPPRFSGRQFPNYSSELNVNALELEDSALYLCASSLSYREDYGYTFGSGTRLTVV.

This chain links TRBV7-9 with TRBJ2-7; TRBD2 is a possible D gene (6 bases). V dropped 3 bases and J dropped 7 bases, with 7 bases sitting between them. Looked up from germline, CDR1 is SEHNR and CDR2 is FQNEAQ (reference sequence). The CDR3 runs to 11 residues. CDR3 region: CASSLGLEQYF. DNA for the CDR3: TGTGCCAGCAGCTTGGGACTTGAGCAGTACTTC.

The CDR3 protein is CASSQGVGREGLPQETQYF. The CDR3 nucleotides are TGTGCCAGCAGCCAAGGAGTAGGCAGGGAAGGTCTGCCCCAAGAGACCCAGTACTTC. The chain links TRBV4-2 to TRBJ2-5, with D possibly matching TRBD1 (5 bases). CDR1 and CDR2 from the germline V gene are LGHNA and YNFKEQ. The V gene lost 1 base and the J gene lost 1 base, with 22 bases spanning the gap. The CDR3 is made up of 19 amino acids.

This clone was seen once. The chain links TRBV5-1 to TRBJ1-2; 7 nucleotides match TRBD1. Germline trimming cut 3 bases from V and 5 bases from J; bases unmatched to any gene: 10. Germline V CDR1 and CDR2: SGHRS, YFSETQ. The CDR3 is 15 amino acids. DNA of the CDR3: TGCGCCAGCAGCTCGCCGACAGGGCCATCTTATGGCTACACCTTC. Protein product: CASSSPTGPSYGYTF.

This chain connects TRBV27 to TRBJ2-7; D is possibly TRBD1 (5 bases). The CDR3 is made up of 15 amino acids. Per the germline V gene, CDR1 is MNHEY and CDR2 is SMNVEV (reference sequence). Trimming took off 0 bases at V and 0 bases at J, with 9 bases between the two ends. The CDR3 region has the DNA TGTGCCAGCAGTTTATCATTTGACAGCTCCTACGAGCAGTACTTC. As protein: CASSLSFDSSYEQYF.

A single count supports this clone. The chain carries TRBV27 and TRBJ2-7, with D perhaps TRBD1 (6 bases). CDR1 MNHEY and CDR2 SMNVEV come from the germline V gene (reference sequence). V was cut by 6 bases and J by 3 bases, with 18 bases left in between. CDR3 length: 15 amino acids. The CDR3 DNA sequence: TGTGCCAGCAGCTTCGGACAGCCATTGGGCTACGAGCAGTACTTC. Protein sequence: CASSFGQPLGYEQYF.

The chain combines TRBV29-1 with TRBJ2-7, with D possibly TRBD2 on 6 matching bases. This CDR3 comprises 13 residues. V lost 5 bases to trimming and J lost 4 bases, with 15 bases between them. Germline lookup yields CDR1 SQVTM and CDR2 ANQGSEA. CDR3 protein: CSVMRGERYEQYF. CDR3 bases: TGCAGCGTTATGCGGGGAGAGAGGTACGAGCAGTACTTC.

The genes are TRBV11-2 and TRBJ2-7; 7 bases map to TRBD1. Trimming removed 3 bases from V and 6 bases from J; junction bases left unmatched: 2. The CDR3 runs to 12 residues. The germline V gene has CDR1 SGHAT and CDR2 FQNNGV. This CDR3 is CASSLGTAEQYF. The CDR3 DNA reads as TGTGCCAGCAGCTTGGGGACAGCCGAGCAGTACTTC.

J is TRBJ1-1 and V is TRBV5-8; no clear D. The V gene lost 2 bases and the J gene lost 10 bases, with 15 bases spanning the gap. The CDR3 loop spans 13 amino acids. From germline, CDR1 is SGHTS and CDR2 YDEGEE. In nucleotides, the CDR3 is TGTGCCAGCAGCTTCGGCCGGTCTAGTGGAGCTTTCTTT. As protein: CASSFGRSSGAFF.

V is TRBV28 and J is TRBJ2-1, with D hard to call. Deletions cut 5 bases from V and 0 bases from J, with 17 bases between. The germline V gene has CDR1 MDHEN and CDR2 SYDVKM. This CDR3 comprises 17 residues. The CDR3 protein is CASSPPFRLDSYNEQFF. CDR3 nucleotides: TGTGCCAGCAGTCCCCCTTTCCGGCTAGACTCCTACAATGAGCAGTTCTTC.

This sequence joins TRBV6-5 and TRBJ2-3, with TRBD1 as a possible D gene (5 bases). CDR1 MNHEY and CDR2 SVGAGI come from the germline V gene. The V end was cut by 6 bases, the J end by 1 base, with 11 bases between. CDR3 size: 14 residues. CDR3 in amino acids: CASSPGQGTDTQYF. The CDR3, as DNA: TGTGCCAGCAGCCCCGGACAAGGCACAGATACGCAGTATTTT.

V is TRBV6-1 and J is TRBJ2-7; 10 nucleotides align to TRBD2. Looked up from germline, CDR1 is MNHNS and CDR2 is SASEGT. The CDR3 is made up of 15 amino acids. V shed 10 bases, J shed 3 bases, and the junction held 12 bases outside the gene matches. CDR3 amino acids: CAIRTPGTSDYEQYF. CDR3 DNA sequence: TGTGCCATCCGGACGCCCGGGACTAGCGACTACGAGCAGTACTTC.

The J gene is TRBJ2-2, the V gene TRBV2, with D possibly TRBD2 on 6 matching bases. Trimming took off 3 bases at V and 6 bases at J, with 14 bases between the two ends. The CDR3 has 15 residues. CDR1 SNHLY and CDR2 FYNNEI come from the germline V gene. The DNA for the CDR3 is TGTGCCAGCAGTGAGTTGGCGGGAAGGGCCGGGGAGCTGTTTTTT. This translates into CASSELAGRAGELFF.

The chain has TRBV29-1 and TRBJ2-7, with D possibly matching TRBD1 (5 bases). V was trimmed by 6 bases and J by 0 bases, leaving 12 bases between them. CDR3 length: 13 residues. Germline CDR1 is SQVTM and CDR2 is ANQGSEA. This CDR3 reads CSVSGPSSYEQYF. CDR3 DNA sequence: TGCAGCGTATCAGGGCCGAGCTCCTACGAGCAGTACTTC.

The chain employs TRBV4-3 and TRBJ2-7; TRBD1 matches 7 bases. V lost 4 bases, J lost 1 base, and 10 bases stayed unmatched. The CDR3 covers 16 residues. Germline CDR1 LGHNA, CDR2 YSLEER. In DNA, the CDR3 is TGCGCCAGCAGCCCTTATTACCCGGGACAGTCCTACGAGCAGTACTTC. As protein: CASSPYYPGQSYEQYF.

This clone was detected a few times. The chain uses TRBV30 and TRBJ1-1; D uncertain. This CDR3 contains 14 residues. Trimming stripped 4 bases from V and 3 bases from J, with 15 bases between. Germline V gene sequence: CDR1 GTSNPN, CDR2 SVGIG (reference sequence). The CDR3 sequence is CAWNKVLRDTEAFF. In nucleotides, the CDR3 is TGTGCCTGGAATAAAGTCCTCCGGGACACTGAAGCTTTCTTT.

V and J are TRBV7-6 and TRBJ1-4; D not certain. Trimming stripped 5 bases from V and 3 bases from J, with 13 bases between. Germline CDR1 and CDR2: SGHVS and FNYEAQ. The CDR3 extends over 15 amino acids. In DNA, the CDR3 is TGTGCCAGCAGCCGATCGGTCGCGGCTAATGAAAAACTGTTTTTT. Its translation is CASSRSVAANEKLFF.

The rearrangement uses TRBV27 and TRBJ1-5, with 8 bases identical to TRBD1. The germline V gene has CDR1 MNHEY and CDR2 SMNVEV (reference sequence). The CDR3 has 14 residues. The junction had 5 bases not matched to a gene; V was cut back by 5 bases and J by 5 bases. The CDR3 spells CASSNRGADQPQHF. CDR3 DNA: TGTGCCAGCAGTAACAGGGGGGCGGATCAGCCCCAGCATTTT.